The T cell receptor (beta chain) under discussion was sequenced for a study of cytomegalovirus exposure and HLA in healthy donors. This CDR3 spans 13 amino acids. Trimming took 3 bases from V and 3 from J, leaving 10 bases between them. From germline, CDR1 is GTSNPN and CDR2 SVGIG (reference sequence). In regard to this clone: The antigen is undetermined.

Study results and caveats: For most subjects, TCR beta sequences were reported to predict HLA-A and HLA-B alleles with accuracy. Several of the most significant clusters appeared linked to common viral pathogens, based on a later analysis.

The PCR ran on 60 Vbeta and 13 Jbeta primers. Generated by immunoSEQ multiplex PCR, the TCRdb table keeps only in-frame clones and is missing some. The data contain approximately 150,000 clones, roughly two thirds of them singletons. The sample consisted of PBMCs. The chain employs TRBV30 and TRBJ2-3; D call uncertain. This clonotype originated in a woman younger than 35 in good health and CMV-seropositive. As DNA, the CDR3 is TGTGCCTGGAGCTTCTCTACTACAGATACGCAGTATTTT. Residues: CAWSFSTTDTQYF. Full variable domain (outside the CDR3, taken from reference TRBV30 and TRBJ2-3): SQTIHQWPATLVQPVGSPLSLECTVEGTSNPNLYWYRQAAGRGLQLLFYSVGIGQISSEVPQNLSASRPQDRQFILSSKKLLLSDSGFYLCAWSFSTTDTQYFGPGTRLTVL.